These T cell receptor beta chains were read from a single sample in a study of blood T cell repertoires in COVID-19. Using immunoSEQ multiplex PCR, the repertoire was profiled, and TCRdb retains in-frame clones only, with some absent. The table includes over 250,000 clones, 65% to 90% detected once. Input material: peripheral blood. These receptors were collected from a man in his fifties or sixties with active or convalescent COVID-19. CDR3s include the opening cysteine and the closing phenylalanine or tryptophan. A D gene is named only where the DNA matches it firmly. Part of the rows lack a size; the others show once, few, many or a class for expanded clones.

clone_size	j_call	v_call	d_call	cdr3_nt	cdr3_aa
-	TRBJ1-1	TRBV5-4	-	TGTGCCAGCAGCTTTAGGAGGGGTGACCCTGAAGCTTTCTTT	CASSFRRGDPEAFF
-	TRBJ2-1	TRBV24-1	-	TGTGCCACCAGTGATTTGGGGCAGGGGGGATACAATGAGCAGTTCTTC	CATSDLGQGGYNEQFF
-	TRBJ2-2	TRBV7-2	-	TGTGCCAGCAGCTTACAGATCTCGCCTGGGGAGCTGTTTTTT	CASSLQISPGELFF
-	TRBJ2-5	TRBV30	-	TGTGCCTGGAGTAAAGGAGGGGGGGGGCAAGAGACCCAGTACTTC	CAWSKGGGGQETQYF
-	TRBJ1-1	TRBV30	-	TGTGCCTGGGTCCCGAATTTTTCTCTACCTGAAGCTTTCTTT	CAWVPNFSLPEAFF
-	TRBJ2-5	TRBV29-1	TRBD2	TGCAGCGTTGGGACTAGCGGGAGACGGGAGACCCAGTACTTC	CSVGTSGRRETQYF
-	TRBJ2-5	TRBV7-2	TRBD2	TGTGCCAGCAGCCCGTGGGCCCGAGCGGGAGGGGAGACCCAGTACTTC	CASSPWARAGGETQYF
-	TRBJ2-7	TRBV9	TRBD2	TGTGCCAGCAGCCCATCGACTAGCGGGGTCACGGAGCAGTACTTC	CASSPSTSGVTEQYF
-	TRBJ1-4	TRBV14	-	TGTGCCAGCAGCCCGCTGGGGGGAGGCGAAAAACTGTTTTTT	CASSPLGGGEKLFF
-	TRBJ1-2	TRBV7-2	TRBD1	TGTGCCAGCAGCTCCGGGACAGGAACTGGCTACACCTTC	CASSSGTGTGYTF
once	TRBJ2-7	TRBV9	-	TGTGCCAGCAGCGGAGAGGACGGGGGCTACGAGCAGTACTTC	CASSGEDGGYEQYF
-	TRBJ2-7	TRBV30	-	TGTGCCTGGACCACGGTCTCTGGTAGGCAGTACTTC	CAWTTVSGRQYF
-	TRBJ1-5	TRBV29-1	-	TGCAGCGTTGTTACAGGGAATAGCAATCAGCCCCAGCATTTT	CSVVTGNSNQPQHF
-	TRBJ1-1	TRBV14	-	TGTGCCAGCAGCCCCCGGACAGAGAACACTGAAGCTTTCTTT	CASSPRTENTEAFF
few	TRBJ1-2	TRBV6-6	-	TGTGCCAGCAGGTTAAGATTAGGGGGGGATGGCTACACCTTC	CASRLRLGGDGYTF
-	TRBJ1-1	TRBV3-1/TRBV3-2	-	TGTGCCACCTCTAGGAACACTGAAGCTTTCTTT	CATSRNTEAFF
-	TRBJ1-1	TRBV2	TRBD1	TGTGCCAGCAGTGCCGGGACAGGGATGAACACTGAAGCTTTCTTT	CASSAGTGMNTEAFF
-	TRBJ2-7	TRBV19	TRBD2	TGTGCCAGTAGTATGGGGAGGGGCAGCTACGAGCAGTACTTC	CASSMGRGSYEQYF
-	TRBJ1-1	TRBV4-2	-	TGTGCCAGCAGCCAAGAGGGACAAGGGTGGAACACTGAAGCTTTCTTT	CASSQEGQGWNTEAFF
-	TRBJ1-5	TRBV19	-	TGTGCCAGTACCCCTCTAGGGGCCGAGCAGCCCCAGCATTTT	CASTPLGAEQPQHF
once	TRBJ1-1	TRBV7-2	TRBD1	TGTGCCAGCAGCTCATCACGGCTCCAAACCACAGGGGGCATCGCTGAAGCTTTCTTT	CASSSSRLQTTGGIAEAFF
-	TRBJ1-4	TRBV5-4	TRBD1	TGTGCCAGCAGCCAAGGACAGGAATTAACTAATGAAAAACTGTTTTTT	CASSQGQELTNEKLFF
-	TRBJ1-2	TRBV30	-	TGTGCCTGGAGTGTACACGTGGGACTTCTTTCGGATGTTGGCTACACCTTC	CAWSVHVGLLSDVGYTF
-	TRBJ1-1	TRBV30	-	TGTGCCTGGAGTGAGAACCTCGGGACGGGAGTAGGGACTGAAGCTTTCTTT	CAWSENLGTGVGTEAFF
-	TRBJ1-6	TRBV28	-	TGTGCCAGCAGTTTAACCTTAGGGAGCTCCTATAATTCACCCCTCCACTTT	CASSLTLGSSYNSPLHF
-	TRBJ2-1	TRBV6-5	TRBD1	TGTGCCAGCACTAATGGACAGGTGACGAAAAATGAGCAGTTCTTC	CASTNGQVTKNEQFF
-	TRBJ2-7	TRBV2	TRBD1	TGTGCCAGCAGTGGTCCCGGGACAGGGAACTACGAGCAGTACTTC	CASSGPGTGNYEQYF
-	TRBJ1-2	TRBV7-9	TRBD1	TGTGCCAGCAGCTCTGGACAGGGGCGTTGGTATGGCTACACCTTC	CASSSGQGRWYGYTF
-	TRBJ1-2	TRBV28	TRBD1	TGTGCCAGCAGTTTAGGTGGGACAGGGGTATATATCAACTATGGCTACACCTTC	CASSLGGTGVYINYGYTF
-	TRBJ2-5	TRBV11-2	-	TGTGCCAGCAGCTTAGTAGCGCAACAAGAGACCCAGTACTTC	CASSLVAQQETQYF
few	TRBJ1-3	TRBV9	TRBD1	TGTGCCAGCAGTACTATGGACAGGGCGGCTTCTGGAAACACCATATATTTT	CASSTMDRAASGNTIYF
-	TRBJ2-3	TRBV2	TRBD2	TGTGCCAGCAGCCTGGGACTAGCGGGGGATACGCAGTATTTT	CASSLGLAGDTQYF
-	TRBJ2-7	TRBV19	TRBD1	TGTGCCAGTGAGGCCGGGACAGGGGGTACCTACGAGCAGTACTTC	CASEAGTGGTYEQYF
-	TRBJ2-2	TRBV6-6	TRBD2	TGTGCCAGCACCCCTCGGGGGGGGGCGAACACCGGGGAGCTGTTTTTT	CASTPRGGANTGELFF
-	TRBJ2-7	TRBV28	TRBD1	TGTGCCAGCAGTTTTACTGGACAGGGGGTTGGGTACGAGCAGTACTTC	CASSFTGQGVGYEQYF
-	TRBJ2-1	TRBV4-2	TRBD2	TGTGCCAGCAGCCAATCCCGGACTAGCGGGAGTGGGGATGAGCAGTTCTTC	CASSQSRTSGSGDEQFF
-	TRBJ2-3	TRBV6-6	-	TGTGCCAGCAGTTTCGGACAAGCCCCGTCGGATACGCAGTATTTT	CASSFGQAPSDTQYF
-	TRBJ2-7	TRBV7-9	-	TGTGCCAGCAGCTTACAGGTGGGCGAGCAGTACTTC	CASSLQVGEQYF
-	TRBJ2-6	TRBV19	-	TGTGCCAGTAAGTCCGGCGGCTCTGGGGCCAACGTCCTGACTTTC	CASKSGGSGANVLTF
-	TRBJ1-5	TRBV21-1	-	TGTGCCAGCAGCAAAGAAGCAGGGGGCTCGAATAGCAATCAGCCCCAGCATTTT	CASSKEAGGSNSNQPQHF
-	TRBJ2-5	TRBV25-1	TRBD2	TGTGCCAGCAGTGAAGGGGCTAGCGGATTCCAAGAGACCCAGTACTTC	CASSEGASGFQETQYF
-	TRBJ2-7	TRBV4-3	TRBD2	TGCGCCAGCAGCCAAGCGGGAGGACCCTACGAGCAGTACTTC	CASSQAGGPYEQYF
-	TRBJ1-2	TRBV5-1	-	TGCGCCAGCAGCTTGGGGCAGACTTCCTATGGCTACACCTTC	CASSLGQTSYGYTF
-	TRBJ2-2	TRBV27	TRBD2	TGTGCCAGCAGTTATTTGACTAGCGGGAGGGCTCACACCGGGGAGCTGTTTTTT	CASSYLTSGRAHTGELFF
-	TRBJ2-2	TRBV5-1	TRBD1	TGCGCCAGCAGCTCGGACAGGGGGCATACCGGGGAGCTGTTTTTT	CASSSDRGHTGELFF
-	TRBJ2-3	TRBV21-1	-	TGTGCCAGCAGCCGGACAGGGGGTTTCAATGATACGCAGTATTTT	CASSRTGGFNDTQYF
-	TRBJ1-1	TRBV19	-	TGTGCCAGTAGTTCCGACCCGGGAACTGAAGCTTTCTTT	CASSSDPGTEAFF
-	TRBJ1-3	TRBV19	-	TGTGCCAGTAGTATACAGGCCTCTGGAAACACCATATATTTT	CASSIQASGNTIYF
many	TRBJ1-4	TRBV18	TRBD1	TGTGCCAGCTCACCGGACAGGAATGAAAAACTGTTTTTT	CASSPDRNEKLFF
-	TRBJ1-2	TRBV6-2/TRBV6-3	-	TGTGCCAGCAGTTACTCGGTCCGGAGCGGGGGCTACACCTTC	CASSYSVRSGGYTF
-	TRBJ1-2	TRBV4-2	-	TGTGCCAGCAGCCAAGATCAAGGCCCTGGGGGAGGAAGTGGCTACACCTTC	CASSQDQGPGGGSGYTF
once	TRBJ1-1	TRBV2	-	TGTGCCAGCAGTGGACAGGAGCGGTTCCAAAAGAACACTGAAGCTTTCTTT	CASSGQERFQKNTEAFF
-	TRBJ2-5	TRBV11-2	-	TGTGCCAGCAGCCATGAGTGGCGTCAGGAAGAGACCCAGTACTTC	CASSHEWRQEETQYF